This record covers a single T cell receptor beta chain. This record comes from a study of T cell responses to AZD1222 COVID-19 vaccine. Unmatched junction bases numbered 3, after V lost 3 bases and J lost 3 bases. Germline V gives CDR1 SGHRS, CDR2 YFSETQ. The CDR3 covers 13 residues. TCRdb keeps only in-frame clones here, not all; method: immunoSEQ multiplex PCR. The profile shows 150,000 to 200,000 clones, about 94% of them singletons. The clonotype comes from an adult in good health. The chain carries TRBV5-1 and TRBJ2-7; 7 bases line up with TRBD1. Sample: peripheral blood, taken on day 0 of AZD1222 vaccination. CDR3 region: CASSWRQGYEQYF. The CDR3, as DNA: TGCGCCAGCAGCTGGCGACAGGGCTACGAGCAGTACTTC.